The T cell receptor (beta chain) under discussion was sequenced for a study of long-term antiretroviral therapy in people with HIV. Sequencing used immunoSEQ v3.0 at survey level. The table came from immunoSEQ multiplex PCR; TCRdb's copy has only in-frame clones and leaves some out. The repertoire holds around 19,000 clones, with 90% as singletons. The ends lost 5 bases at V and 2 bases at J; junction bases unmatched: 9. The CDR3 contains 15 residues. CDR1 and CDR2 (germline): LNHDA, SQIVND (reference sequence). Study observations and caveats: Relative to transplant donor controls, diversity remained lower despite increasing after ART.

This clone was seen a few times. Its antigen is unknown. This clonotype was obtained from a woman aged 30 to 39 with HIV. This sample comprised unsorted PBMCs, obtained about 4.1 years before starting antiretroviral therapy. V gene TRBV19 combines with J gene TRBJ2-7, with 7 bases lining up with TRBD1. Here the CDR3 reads CASSLRDSHTYEQYF. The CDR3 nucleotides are TGTGCCAGTAGTCTAAGGGACAGCCATACCTACGAGCAGTACTTC.